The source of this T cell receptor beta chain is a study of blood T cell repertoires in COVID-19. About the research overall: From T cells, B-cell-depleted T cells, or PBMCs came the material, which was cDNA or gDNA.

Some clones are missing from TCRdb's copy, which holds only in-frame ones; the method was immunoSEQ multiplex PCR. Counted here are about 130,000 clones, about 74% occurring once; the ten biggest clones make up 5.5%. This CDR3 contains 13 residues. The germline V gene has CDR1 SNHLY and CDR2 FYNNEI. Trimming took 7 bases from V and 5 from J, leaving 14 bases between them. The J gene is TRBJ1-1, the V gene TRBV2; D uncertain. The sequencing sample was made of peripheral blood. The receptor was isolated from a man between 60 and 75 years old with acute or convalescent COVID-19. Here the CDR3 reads CASTVGTGTEAFF. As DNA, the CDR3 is TGTGCCAGCACCGTGGGTACGGGGACTGAAGCTTTCTTT.